This is a list of T cell receptor beta chains from one sample in a study of control samples from healthy donors and cancer patients. Repertoires were generated with immunoSEQ multiplex PCR, while TCRdb's copy carries only in-frame clones and drops some. There are roughly 89,000 clones in the sample; about nine tenths occur only once, and 17% lies in the top ten. Material: blood. These receptors all stem from a middle-aged man in good health. The CDR3 runs from the conserved cysteine through the conserved F or W. The D gene is left open where the match is weak. The listing skips clone size in some rows; elsewhere it reads once, few, many or a size class.

d_call j_call v_call clone_size cdr3_aa cdr3_nt
NA TRBJ2-7 TRBV3-1/TRBV3-2 NA CASSPLWTVDEQYF TGTGCCAGCAGCCCATTGTGGACGGTCGACGAGCAGTACTTC
NA TRBJ1-5 TRBV6-2/TRBV6-3 NA CASSSQGGNQPQHF TGTGCCAGCAGTTCCCAGGGCGGCAATCAGCCCCAGCATTTT
TRBD1 TRBJ2-7 TRBV5-6 NA CASSSGTGAYEQYF TGTGCCAGCAGCTCCGGGACAGGAGCCTACGAGCAGTACTTC
NA TRBJ2-1 TRBV4-1 few CASSRKTDPLSSYNEQFF TGCGCCAGCAGCCGAAAGACAGACCCCCTCAGCTCCTACAATGAGCAGTTCTTC
TRBD1 TRBJ1-2 TRBV19 NA CATKTGTTLVYGYTF TGTGCCACTAAGACAGGGACAACGCTTGTCTATGGCTACACCTTC
NA TRBJ1-5 TRBV3-1/TRBV3-2 NA CASSQDLGGNQPQHF TGTGCCAGCAGCCAAGATTTGGGAGGCAATCAGCCCCAGCATTTT
NA TRBJ1-2 TRBV14 NA CASSQRRPNYGYTF TGTGCCAGCAGCCAAAGAAGGCCTAACTATGGCTACACCTTC
NA TRBJ1-1 TRBV7-9 NA CASSLTTGNEAFF TGTGCCAGCAGCTTGACCACTGGGAACGAAGCTTTCTTT
NA TRBJ1-1 TRBV7-9 NA CASSEGLLTEAFF TGTGCCAGCAGCGAAGGACTTCTCACTGAAGCTTTCTTT
NA TRBJ1-1 TRBV4-1 once CASSQQTPVGAVNTEAFF TGCGCCAGCAGCCAACAAACCCCCGTGGGGGCGGTGAACACTGAAGCTTTCTTT
NA TRBJ1-5 TRBV18 once CASSQNAGPDQPQHF TGTGCCAGCTCCCAAAACGCCGGGCCCGATCAGCCCCAGCATTTT
NA TRBJ2-3 TRBV18 once CASSPRYSTDTQYF TGTGCCAGCTCACCTAGGTATAGCACAGATACGCAGTATTTT
TRBD2 TRBJ2-1 TRBV11-2 NA CASSFWGGNEQFF TGTGCCAGCAGCTTCTGGGGGGGTAATGAGCAGTTCTTC
NA TRBJ1-5 TRBV3-1/TRBV3-2 NA CASSHSQGRQPQHF TGTGCCAGCAGCCATTCACAAGGGAGGCAGCCCCAGCATTTT
NA TRBJ2-6 TRBV14 NA CASRLTDSGANVLTF TGTGCCAGCAGGTTGACAGACTCTGGGGCCAACGTCCTGACTTTC
TRBD1 TRBJ1-2 TRBV9 NA CASSVEGGDGYTF TGTGCCAGCAGCGTAGAAGGGGGCGATGGCTACACCTTC
NA TRBJ1-2 TRBV30 NA CASDDGYTF TGTGCCTCGGACGATGGCTACACCTTC
NA TRBJ1-1 TRBV9 NA CASSRTMNTEAFF TGTGCCAGCAGTAGGACCATGAACACTGAAGCTTTCTTT
NA TRBJ1-5 TRBV25-1 NA CASSELLGQPQHF TGTGCCAGCAGTGAGTTATTGGGTCAGCCCCAGCATTTT
NA TRBJ1-1 TRBV19 NA CASVRGRKNTEAFF TGTGCCAGCGTTAGGGGTAGGAAAAACACTGAAGCTTTCTTT
NA TRBJ2-5 TRBV19 NA CASSWGVGETQYF TGTGCCAGTAGTTGGGGGGTGGGAGAGACCCAGTACTTC
NA TRBJ2-4 TRBV6-1 NA CASSEWEGATTKNIQYF TGTGCCAGCAGTGAATGGGAGGGGGCGACGACCAAAAACATTCAGTACTTC
TRBD1 TRBJ1-1 TRBV2 NA CASGGQGSLNTEAFF TGTGCCAGCGGAGGACAGGGGTCCTTGAACACTGAAGCTTTCTTT
TRBD2 TRBJ2-5 TRBV9 NA CASSVGGLAETQYF TGTGCCAGCAGCGTAGGTGGACTAGCGGAGACCCAGTACTTC
NA TRBJ1-5 TRBV7-2 NA CASSLVVDQPQHF TGTGCCAGCAGCTTAGTCGTGGATCAGCCCCAGCATTTT
NA TRBJ2-6 TRBV7-9 NA CASSLGSGANVLTF TGTGCCAGCAGCCTAGGTTCTGGGGCCAACGTCCTGACTTTC
NA TRBJ1-2 TRBV11-2 NA CASSLQRGVGGYTF TGTGCCAGCAGCCTACAAAGGGGTGTTGGTGGCTACACCTTC
TRBD1 TRBJ1-1 TRBV12-5 NA CASGLGTGLRAFF TGTGCTAGTGGTTTGGGGACAGGCTTAAGAGCTTTCTTT
NA TRBJ1-6 TRBV2 NA CASTRTAIRLNSPLHF TGTGCCAGCACCCGGACAGCTATTCGATTAAATTCACCCCTCCACTTT
NA TRBJ1-1 TRBV4-2 once CASSHFRDANTEAFF TGTGCCAGCAGCCATTTCCGGGACGCCAACACTGAAGCTTTCTTT
TRBD1 TRBJ1-5 TRBV27 NA CASSLGTANQPQHF TGTGCCAGCAGTTTAGGGACAGCCAATCAGCCCCAGCATTTT
NA TRBJ1-1 TRBV7-2 NA CASSRWGNTEAFF TGTGCCAGCAGCAGATGGGGGAACACTGAAGCTTTCTTT
NA TRBJ2-3 TRBV5-6 NA CASSLQVGVGDTQYF TGTGCCAGCAGCTTGCAGGTGGGGGTTGGAGATACGCAGTATTTT
NA TRBJ1-5 TRBV27 NA CASSFINQPQHF TGTGCCAGCAGTTTTATCAATCAGCCCCAGCATTTT
TRBD2 TRBJ2-3 TRBV5-4 NA CASSSGLAGGEDTQYF TGTGCCAGCAGCTCCGGACTAGCGGGGGGCGAAGATACGCAGTATTTT
TRBD1 TRBJ1-5 TRBV27 NA CASSQQGLQPQHF TGTGCCAGCAGCCAACAGGGGTTGCAGCCCCAGCATTTT
NA TRBJ1-3 TRBV6-6 NA CASSTLSGNTIYF TGTGCCAGCAGTACCCTCTCTGGAAACACCATATATTTT